This TCR beta chain came from a study of T cell responses to AZD1222 COVID-19 vaccine. CDR1 and CDR2 (germline): LNHNV, YYDKDF (reference sequence). The V end was cut by 3 bases, the J end by 8 bases, with 13 bases between. CDR3 length: 14 amino acids. TCRdb keeps only in-frame clones here, not all; method: immunoSEQ multiplex PCR. The sample consists of 150,000 to 200,000 clones, approximately 89% of them appearing once. This sequence joins TRBV15 and TRBJ1-4; unclear D gene. The receptor's source is an adult who received the AZD1222 COVID-19 vaccine. The sequenced sample was peripheral blood, obtained 28 days after the second AZD1222 dose. The CDR3 loop is CATSSDPSGEKLFF. The CDR3 bases are TGTGCCACCAGCAGCGACCCGAGTGGAGAAAAACTGTTTTTT.